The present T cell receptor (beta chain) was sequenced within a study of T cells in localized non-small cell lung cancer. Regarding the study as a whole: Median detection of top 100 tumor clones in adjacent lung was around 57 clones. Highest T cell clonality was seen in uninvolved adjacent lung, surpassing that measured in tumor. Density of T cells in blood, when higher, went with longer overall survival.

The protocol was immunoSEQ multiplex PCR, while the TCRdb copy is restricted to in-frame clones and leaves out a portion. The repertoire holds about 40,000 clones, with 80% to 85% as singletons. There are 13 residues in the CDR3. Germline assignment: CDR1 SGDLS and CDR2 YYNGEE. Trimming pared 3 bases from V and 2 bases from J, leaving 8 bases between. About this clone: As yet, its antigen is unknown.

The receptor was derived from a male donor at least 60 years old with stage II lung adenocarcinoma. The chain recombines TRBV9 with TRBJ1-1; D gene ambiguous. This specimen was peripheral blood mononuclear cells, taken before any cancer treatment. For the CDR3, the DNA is TGTGCCAGCAGCGCGTCGGCTAACACTGAAGCTTTCTTT. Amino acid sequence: CASSASANTEAFF.